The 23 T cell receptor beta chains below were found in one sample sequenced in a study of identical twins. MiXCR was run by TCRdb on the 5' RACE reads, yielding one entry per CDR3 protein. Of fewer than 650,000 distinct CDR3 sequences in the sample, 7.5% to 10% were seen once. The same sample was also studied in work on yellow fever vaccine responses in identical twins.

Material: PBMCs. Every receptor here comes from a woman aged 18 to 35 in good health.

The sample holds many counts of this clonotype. CDR3 sequence reads: CASSDQGLGSSEQYF. In nucleotides, the CDR3 is TGTGCCAGCAGTGATCAGGGGTTAGGATCTTCCGAGCAGTACTTC. The V gene is TRBV25-1, the J gene TRBJ2-7, with D possibly being TRBD1 (6 bases). Germline assignment: CDR1 MGHDK and CDR2 SYGVNS. V shed 3 bases and J shed 6 bases, with 18 bases lying between them. The CDR3 totals 15 residues.

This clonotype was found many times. The CDR3: CASSFGGLGGWLEQYF. The CDR3 region has the DNA TGTGCCAGCAGTTTTGGGGGACTTGGAGGATGGTTGGAGCAGTACTTC. The V gene is TRBV12-3 or TRBV12-4, the J gene TRBJ2-7, with TRBD2 as a possible D gene (6 bases). This CDR3 is 16 amino acids long. Trimming pared 3 bases from V and 7 bases from J, leaving 22 bases between.

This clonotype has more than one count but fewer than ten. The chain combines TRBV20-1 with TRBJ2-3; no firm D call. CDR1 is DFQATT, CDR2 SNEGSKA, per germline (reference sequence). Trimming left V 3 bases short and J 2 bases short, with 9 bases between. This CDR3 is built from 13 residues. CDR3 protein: CSASDRATDTQYF. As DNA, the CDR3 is TGCAGTGCTAGCGATAGGGCCACAGATACGCAGTATTTT.

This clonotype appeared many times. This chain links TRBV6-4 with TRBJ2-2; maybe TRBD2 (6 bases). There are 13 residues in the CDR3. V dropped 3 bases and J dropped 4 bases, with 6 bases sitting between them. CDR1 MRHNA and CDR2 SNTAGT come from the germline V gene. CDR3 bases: TGTGCCAGCAGTGAGACTAGCACCGGGGAGCTGTTTTTT. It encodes CASSETSTGELFF.

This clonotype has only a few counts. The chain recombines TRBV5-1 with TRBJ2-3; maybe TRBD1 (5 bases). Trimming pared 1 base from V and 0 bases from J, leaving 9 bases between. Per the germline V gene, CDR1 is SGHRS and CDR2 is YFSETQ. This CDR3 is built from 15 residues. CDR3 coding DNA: TGCGCCAGCAGCTTGATTGGGGCGAGCACAGATACGCAGTATTTT. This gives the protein CASSLIGASTDTQYF.

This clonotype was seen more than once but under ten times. CDR3 sequence (DNA): TGCAGTGCTAGATCGGATAGCAATCAGCCCCAGCATTTT. Translation gives CSARSDSNQPQHF. The J gene is TRBJ1-5, the V gene TRBV20-1; D call uncertain. The CDR3 covers 13 residues. V lost 2 bases to trimming and J lost 0 bases, with 5 bases between them. Germline loops: CDR1 DFQATT, CDR2 SNEGSKA (reference sequence).

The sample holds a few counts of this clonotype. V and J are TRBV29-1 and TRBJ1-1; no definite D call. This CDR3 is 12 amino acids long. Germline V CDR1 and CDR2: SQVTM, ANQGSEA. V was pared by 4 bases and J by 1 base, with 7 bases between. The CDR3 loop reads CSVVRRNTEAFF. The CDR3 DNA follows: TGCAGCGTTGTCAGGAGGAACACTGAAGCTTTCTTT. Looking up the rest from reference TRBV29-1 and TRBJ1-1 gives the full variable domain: SAVISQKPSRDICQRGTSLTIQCQVDSQVTMMFWYRQQPGQSLTLIATANQGSEATYESGFVIDKFPISRPNLTFSTLTVSNMSPEDSSIYLCSVVRRNTEAFFGQGTRLTVV.

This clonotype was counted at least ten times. CDR3 protein: CASSEVGLSTEAFF. CDR3 nucleotides: TGCGCCAGCAGCGAGGTGGGGTTGAGCACTGAAGCTTTCTTT. The genes are TRBV4-3 and TRBJ1-1; D is ambiguous. CDR3 size: 14 residues. CDR1 is LGHNA, CDR2 YSLEER, per germline. Trimming cost V 5 bases and J 4 bases, with 14 bases left between them.

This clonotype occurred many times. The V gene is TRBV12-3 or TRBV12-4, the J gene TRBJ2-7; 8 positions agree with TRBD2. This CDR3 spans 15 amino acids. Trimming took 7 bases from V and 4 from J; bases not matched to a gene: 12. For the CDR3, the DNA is TGTGCCAGCACCCCGGGAGGGTTCGGAGATTACGAGCAGTACTTC. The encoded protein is CASTPGGFGDYEQYF.

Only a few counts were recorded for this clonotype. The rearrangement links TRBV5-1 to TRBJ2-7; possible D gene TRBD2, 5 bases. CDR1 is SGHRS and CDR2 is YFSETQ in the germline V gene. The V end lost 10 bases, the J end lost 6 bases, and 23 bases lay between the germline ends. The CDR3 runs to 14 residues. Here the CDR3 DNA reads TGCGCCCCCCCCTACGGGGTGCCCCGAGGCGAGCAGTACTTC. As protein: CAPPYGVPRGEQYF.

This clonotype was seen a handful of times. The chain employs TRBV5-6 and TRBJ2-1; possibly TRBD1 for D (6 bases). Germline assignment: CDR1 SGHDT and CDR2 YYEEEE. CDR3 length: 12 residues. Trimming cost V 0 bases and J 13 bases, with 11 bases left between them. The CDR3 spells CASSLGDTGQFF. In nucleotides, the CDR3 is TGTGCCAGCAGCTTGGGGGACACGGGACAGTTCTTC.

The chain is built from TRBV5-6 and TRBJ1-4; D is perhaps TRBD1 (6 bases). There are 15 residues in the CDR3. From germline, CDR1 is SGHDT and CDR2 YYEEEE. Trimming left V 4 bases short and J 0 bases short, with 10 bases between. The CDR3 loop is CASSRRGPTNEKLFF. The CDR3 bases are TGTGCCAGCAGCCGTCGGGGGCCAACTAATGAAAAACTGTTTTTT.

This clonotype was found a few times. CDR3: CASSFFGTGSEKGEQFF. CDR3 coding DNA: TGTGCCAGCAGTTTCTTCGGTACAGGGAGCGAGAAAGGTGAGCAGTTCTTC. The chain has TRBV27 and TRBJ2-1; possibly TRBD1 for D (6 bases). Trimming stripped 3 bases from V and 9 bases from J, with 24 bases between. Germline V gene sequence: CDR1 MNHEY, CDR2 SMNVEV (reference sequence). The CDR3 is 17 amino acids.

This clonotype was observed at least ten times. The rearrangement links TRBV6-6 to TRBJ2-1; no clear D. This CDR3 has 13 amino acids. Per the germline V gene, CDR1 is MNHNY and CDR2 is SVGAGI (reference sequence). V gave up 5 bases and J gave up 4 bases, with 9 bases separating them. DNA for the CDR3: TGTGCCAGCAGTCCTAGGCAGTACAATGAGCAGTTCTTC. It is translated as CASSPRQYNEQFF.

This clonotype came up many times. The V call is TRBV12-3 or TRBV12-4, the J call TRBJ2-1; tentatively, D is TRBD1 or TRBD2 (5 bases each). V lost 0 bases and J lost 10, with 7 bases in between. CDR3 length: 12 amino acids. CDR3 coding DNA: TGTGCCAGCAGTTTAGCCCGGGACGAGCAGTTCTTC. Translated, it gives CASSLARDEQFF.

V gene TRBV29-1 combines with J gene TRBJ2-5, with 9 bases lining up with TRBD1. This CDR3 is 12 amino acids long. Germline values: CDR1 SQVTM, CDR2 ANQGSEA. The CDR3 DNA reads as TGCAGTATACAGGGGGCTGAAGAGACCCAGTACTTC. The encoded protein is CSIQGAEETQYF.

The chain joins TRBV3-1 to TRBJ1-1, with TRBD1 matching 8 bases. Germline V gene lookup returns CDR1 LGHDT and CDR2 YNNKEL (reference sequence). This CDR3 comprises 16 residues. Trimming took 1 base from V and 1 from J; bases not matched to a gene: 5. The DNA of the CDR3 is TGTGCCAGCAGCCAAGGCAGGGGGCAGGGGAACACTGAAGCTTTCTTT. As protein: CASSQGRGQGNTEAFF.

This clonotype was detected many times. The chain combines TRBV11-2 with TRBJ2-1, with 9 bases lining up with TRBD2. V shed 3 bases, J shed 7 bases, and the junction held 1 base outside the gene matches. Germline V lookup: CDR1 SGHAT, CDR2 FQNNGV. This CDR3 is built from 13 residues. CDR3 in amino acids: CASSLGLANEQFF. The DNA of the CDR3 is TGTGCCAGCAGCTTGGGACTAGCTAATGAGCAGTTCTTC.

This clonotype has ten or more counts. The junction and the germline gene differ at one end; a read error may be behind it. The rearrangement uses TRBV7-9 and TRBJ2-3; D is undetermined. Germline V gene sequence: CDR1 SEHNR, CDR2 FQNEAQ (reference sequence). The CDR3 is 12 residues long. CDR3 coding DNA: TGCGCCAGCAGCTTGGCATCAGATACGCAGTATTTT. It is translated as CASSLASDTQYF.

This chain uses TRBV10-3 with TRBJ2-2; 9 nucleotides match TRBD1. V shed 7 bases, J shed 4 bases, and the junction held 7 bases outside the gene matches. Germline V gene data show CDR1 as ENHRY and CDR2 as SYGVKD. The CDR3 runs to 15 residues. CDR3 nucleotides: TGTGCCATCAATGCTGGACAGGGGCTCACCGGGGAGCTGTTTTTT. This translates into CAINAGQGLTGELFF.

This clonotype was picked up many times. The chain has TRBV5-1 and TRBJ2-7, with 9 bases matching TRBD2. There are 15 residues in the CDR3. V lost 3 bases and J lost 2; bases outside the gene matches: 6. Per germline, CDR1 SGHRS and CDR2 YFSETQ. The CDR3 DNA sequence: TGCGCCAGCAGCTATAGCGGGAGCTCCACCTACGAGCAGTACTTC. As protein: CASSYSGSSTYEQYF.

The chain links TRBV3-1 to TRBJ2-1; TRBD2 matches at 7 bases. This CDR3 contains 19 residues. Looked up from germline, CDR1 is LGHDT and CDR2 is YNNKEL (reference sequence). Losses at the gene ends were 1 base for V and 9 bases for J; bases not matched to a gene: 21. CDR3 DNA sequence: TGTGCCAGCAGCCAAGTTTCGGGGTTGAATGGGACTAATTCTATTGAGCAGTTCTTC. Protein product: CASSQVSGLNGTNSIEQFF.

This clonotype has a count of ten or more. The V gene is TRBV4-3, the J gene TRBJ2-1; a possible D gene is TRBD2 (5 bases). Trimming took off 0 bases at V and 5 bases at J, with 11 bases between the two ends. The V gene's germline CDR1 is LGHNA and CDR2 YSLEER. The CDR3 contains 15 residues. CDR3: CASSQESGPHNEQFF. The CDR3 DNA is TGCGCCAGCAGCCAAGAAAGCGGTCCCCACAATGAGCAGTTCTTC.